A selection of T cell receptor beta chains follows, all from one sample in a study of cytomegalovirus exposure and HLA in healthy donors. TCRdb keeps only in-frame clones here, not all; method: immunoSEQ multiplex PCR. Altogether 65,000 to 90,000 clones are present, around 90% being singletons, with the ten largest covering 3% to 4%. The sequencing input was PBMCs. The receptors stem from a woman between 18 and 30 years old in good health and CMV-seropositive. Each CDR3 is given with its conserved first and last residue. D genes are given only for firm matches. The size of a clone is reported for some rows only, either as once, few or many, or as a class for expanded clones.

TRBJ2-3	NA	TRBV5-4	TRBD2	CASRRAGSTDTQYF	TGTGCCAGTCGGAGAGCGGGGTCCACAGATACGCAGTATTTT
TRBJ2-7	few	TRBV6-1	TRBD1	CATTWDRELYEQYF	TGTGCCACCACGTGGGACAGGGAGTTATACGAGCAGTACTTC
TRBJ1-1	NA	TRBV6-5	TRBD1	CASSYLTGRNTEAFF	TGTGCCAGCAGTTATCTGACAGGGCGGAACACTGAAGCTTTCTTT
TRBJ2-1	NA	TRBV2	NA	CASNLRNEQFF	TGTGCCAGCAATTTACGGAATGAGCAGTTCTTC
TRBJ2-5	NA	TRBV19	NA	CASSMSQQETQYF	TGTGCCAGTAGTATGTCCCAGCAAGAGACCCAGTACTTC
TRBJ2-3	NA	TRBV27	NA	CASSFGVPNTDTQYF	TGTGCCAGCAGTTTCGGTGTTCCCAACACAGATACGCAGTATTTT
TRBJ2-3	NA	TRBV2	TRBD2	CASSKVAGRDTQYF	TGTGCCAGCAGTAAAGTAGCGGGGAGGGATACGCAGTATTTT
TRBJ1-2	NA	TRBV4-1	TRBD1	CASSQDHLRTGGYYGYTF	TGCGCCAGCAGCCAAGACCACCTACGGACAGGGGGATACTATGGCTACACCTTC
TRBJ2-1	NA	TRBV27	NA	CASMPRVSSYNEQFF	TGTGCCAGCATGCCTAGAGTAAGCTCCTACAATGAGCAGTTCTTC
TRBJ2-7	NA	TRBV15	TRBD1	CATSRATGGWHEQYF	TGTGCCACCAGCAGAGCGACAGGGGGCTGGCACGAGCAGTACTTC
TRBJ2-2	NA	TRBV6-6	NA	CASRLEGYTGELFF	TGTGCCAGCAGACTGGAGGGGTACACCGGGGAGCTGTTTTTT
TRBJ1-2	NA	TRBV5-4	NA	CASSLGGNYGYTF	TGTGCCAGCAGCTTAGGAGGGAACTATGGCTACACCTTC
TRBJ2-1	NA	TRBV7-8	TRBD1	CASSLAGTGVGEQFF	TGTGCCAGCAGCTTAGCTGGGACAGGGGTCGGAGAGCAGTTCTTC
TRBJ1-2	once	TRBV13	NA	CASSPGHLTYGYTF	TGTGCCAGCAGCCCGGGACATCTTACATATGGCTACACCTTC
TRBJ1-6	few	TRBV2	NA	CASSRVLVSPLHF	TGTGCCAGCAGCCGGGTCTTGGTGTCACCCCTCCACTTT
TRBJ1-4	NA	TRBV7-2	TRBD1	CASSLQGATNEKLFF	TGTGCCAGCAGCTTACAGGGGGCAACTAATGAAAAACTGTTTTTT
TRBJ1-5	NA	TRBV7-9	TRBD1	CASSVLNTGTGESQPQHF	TGTGCCAGCAGCGTACTTAATACCGGGACAGGGGAATCTCAGCCCCAGCATTTT
TRBJ2-7	NA	TRBV6-1	TRBD2	CASSERLAFSTEQYF	TGTGCCAGCAGTGAAAGACTAGCGTTTTCCACCGAGCAGTACTTC
TRBJ2-5	NA	TRBV29-1	NA	CSVEGPAGSLYQETQYF	TGCAGCGTTGAAGGCCCTGCCGGGAGTTTGTACCAAGAGACCCAGTACTTC
TRBJ2-1	NA	TRBV27	TRBD1	CASSQGQGAGNEQFF	TGTGCCAGCAGCCAAGGACAGGGGGCCGGGAATGAGCAGTTCTTC
TRBJ1-3	NA	TRBV6-5	NA	CASSYGGTSGNTIYF	TGTGCCAGCAGTTACGGGGGGACCTCTGGAAACACCATATATTTT
TRBJ1-1	NA	TRBV6-1	NA	CASSEGHENTEAFF	TGTGCCAGCAGTGAAGGGCACGAGAACACTGAAGCTTTCTTT
TRBJ1-6	NA	TRBV7-2	TRBD1	CASSLYRGDSPLHF	TGTGCCAGCAGCTTATACAGGGGTGATTCACCCCTCCACTTT
TRBJ1-4	NA	TRBV2	TRBD1	CASSTQGPNEKLFF	TGTGCCAGCAGTACACAGGGGCCTAATGAAAAACTGTTTTTT
TRBJ2-7	once	TRBV6-6	TRBD1	CASRKGQGIYEQYF	TGTGCCAGCAGGAAAGGACAGGGAATCTACGAGCAGTACTTC
TRBJ1-6	NA	TRBV2	NA	CASSASSYNSPLHF	TGTGCCAGCAGTGCTAGCTCCTATAATTCACCCCTCCACTTT
TRBJ1-5	NA	TRBV9	TRBD1	CASSVGTGNQPQHF	TGTGCCAGCAGCGTCGGGACAGGGAATCAGCCCCAGCATTTT
TRBJ2-7	NA	TRBV7-9	NA	CASSLAPGEQITYEQYF	TGTGCCAGCAGCTTAGCGCCGGGGGAGCAAATTACCTACGAGCAGTACTTC
TRBJ2-2	NA	TRBV5-1	NA	CASSLASGELFF	TGCGCCAGCAGCTTGGCGTCCGGGGAGCTGTTTTTT
TRBJ1-5	NA	TRBV19	NA	CASNNQGNQPQHF	TGTGCCAGTAACAACCAGGGTAACCAGCCCCAGCATTTT
TRBJ1-5	NA	TRBV10-3	NA	CAISDSLKGGNQPQHF	TGTGCCATCAGTGACTCCCTAAAAGGGGGCAATCAGCCCCAGCATTTT